This TCR beta chain comes out of a study of blood T cell repertoires in COVID-19. Germline CDR1 and CDR2: WSHSY and SAAADI. This CDR3 contains 13 residues. V gave up 6 bases and J gave up 2 bases, with 11 bases separating them. This table comes from immunoSEQ multiplex PCR, and its TCRdb copy is limited to in-frame clones, with some not included. The data hold 65,000 to 90,000 clones, with about 88% observed a single time. Material: peripheral blood. The chain carries TRBV10-2 and TRBJ2-7, with D perhaps matching TRBD1 (6 bases). The sequence was collected from an older man with COVID-19, enrolled during active disease. CDR3 region: CASRAGTTYEQYF. The CDR3 DNA is TGCGCCAGCAGAGCCGGGACAACCTACGAGCAGTACTTC.